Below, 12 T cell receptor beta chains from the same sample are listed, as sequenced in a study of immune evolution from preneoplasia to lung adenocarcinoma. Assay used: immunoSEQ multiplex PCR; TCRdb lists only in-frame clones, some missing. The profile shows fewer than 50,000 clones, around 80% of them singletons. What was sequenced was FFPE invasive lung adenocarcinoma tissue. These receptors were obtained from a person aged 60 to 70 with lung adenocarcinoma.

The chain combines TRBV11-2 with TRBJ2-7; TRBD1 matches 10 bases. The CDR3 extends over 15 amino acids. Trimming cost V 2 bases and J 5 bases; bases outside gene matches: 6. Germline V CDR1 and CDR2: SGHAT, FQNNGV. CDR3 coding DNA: TGTGCCAGCAGCTTATTCCGGGACAGGGGACACGAGCAGTACTTC. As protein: CASSLFRDRGHEQYF.

CDR3 protein: CASSLAETQYF. The CDR3 DNA sequence: TGTGCCAGCAGCTTAGCGGAGACCCAGTACTTC. The chain couples TRBV11-2 to TRBJ2-5; unclear D gene. Trimming removed 1 base at V and 5 bases at J, with 2 bases between. The CDR3 is 11 residues long. Germline assignment: CDR1 SGHAT and CDR2 FQNNGV. The complete variable domain, with remaining parts taken from reference TRBV11-2 and TRBJ2-5, reads EAGVAQSPRYKIIEKRQSVAFWCNPISGHATLYWYQQILGQGPKLLIQFQNNGVVDDSQLPKDRFSAERLKGVDSTLKIQPAKLEDSAVYLCASSLAETQYFGPGTRLLVL.

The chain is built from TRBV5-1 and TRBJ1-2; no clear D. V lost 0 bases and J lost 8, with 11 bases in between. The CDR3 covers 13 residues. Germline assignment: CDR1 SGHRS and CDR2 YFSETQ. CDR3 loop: CASSLEAAQGYTF. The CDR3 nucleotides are TGCGCCAGCAGCTTGGAGGCAGCCCAGGGCTACACCTTC.

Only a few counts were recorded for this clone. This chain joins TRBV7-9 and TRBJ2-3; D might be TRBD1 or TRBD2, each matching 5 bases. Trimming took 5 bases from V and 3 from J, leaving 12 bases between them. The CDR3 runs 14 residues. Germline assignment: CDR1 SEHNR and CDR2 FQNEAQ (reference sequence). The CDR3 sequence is CASSRVGVTDTQYF. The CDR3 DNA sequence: TGTGCCAGCAGCCGTGTGGGGGTGACAGATACGCAGTATTTT.

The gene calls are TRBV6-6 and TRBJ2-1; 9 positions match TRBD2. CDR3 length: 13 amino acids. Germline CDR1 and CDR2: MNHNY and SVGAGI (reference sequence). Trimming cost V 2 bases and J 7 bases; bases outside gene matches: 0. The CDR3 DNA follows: TGTGCCAGCAGTTACCTAGCGGGAAATGAGCAGTTCTTC. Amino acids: CASSYLAGNEQFF.

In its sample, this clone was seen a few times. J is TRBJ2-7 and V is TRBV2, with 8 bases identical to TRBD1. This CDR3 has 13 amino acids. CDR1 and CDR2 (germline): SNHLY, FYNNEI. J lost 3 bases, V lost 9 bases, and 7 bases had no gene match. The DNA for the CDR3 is TGTGCCAGTAGACAGGGGCTGGGCTACGAGCAGTACTTC. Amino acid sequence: CASRQGLGYEQYF.

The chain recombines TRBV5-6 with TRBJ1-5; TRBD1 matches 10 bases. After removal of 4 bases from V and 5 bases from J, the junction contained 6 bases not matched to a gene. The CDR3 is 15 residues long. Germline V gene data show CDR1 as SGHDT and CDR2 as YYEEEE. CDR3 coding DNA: TGTGCCAGCAGCCGAGATGGGACAGGGGATCAGCCCCAGCATTTT. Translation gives CASSRDGTGDQPQHF.

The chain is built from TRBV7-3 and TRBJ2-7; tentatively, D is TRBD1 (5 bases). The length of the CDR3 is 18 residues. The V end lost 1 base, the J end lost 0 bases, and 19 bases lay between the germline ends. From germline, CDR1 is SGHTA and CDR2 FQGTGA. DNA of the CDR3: TGTGCCAGCAGCTTAAAACCCTTTGGGGCGACCCGCTCCTACGAGCAGTACTTC. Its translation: CASSLKPFGATRSYEQYF.

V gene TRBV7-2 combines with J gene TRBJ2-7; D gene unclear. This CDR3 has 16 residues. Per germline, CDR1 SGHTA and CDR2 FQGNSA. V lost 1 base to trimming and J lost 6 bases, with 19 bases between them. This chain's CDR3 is CASSLGSSVRGSEQYF. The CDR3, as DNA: TGTGCCAGCAGCTTAGGGTCGTCGGTCCGCGGTAGCGAGCAGTACTTC.

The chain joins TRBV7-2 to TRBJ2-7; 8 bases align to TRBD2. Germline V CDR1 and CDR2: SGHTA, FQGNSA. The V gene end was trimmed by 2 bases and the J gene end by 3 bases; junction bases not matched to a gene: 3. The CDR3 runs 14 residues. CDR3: CASSLISGSYEQYF. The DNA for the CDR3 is TGTGCCAGCAGCTTAATCAGCGGGAGCTACGAGCAGTACTTC.

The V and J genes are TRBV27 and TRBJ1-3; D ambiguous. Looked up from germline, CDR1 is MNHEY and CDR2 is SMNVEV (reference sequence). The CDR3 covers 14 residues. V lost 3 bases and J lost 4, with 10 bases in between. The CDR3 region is CASSFGHPGNTIYF. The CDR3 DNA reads TGTGCCAGCAGTTTCGGGCATCCAGGAAACACCATATATTTT.

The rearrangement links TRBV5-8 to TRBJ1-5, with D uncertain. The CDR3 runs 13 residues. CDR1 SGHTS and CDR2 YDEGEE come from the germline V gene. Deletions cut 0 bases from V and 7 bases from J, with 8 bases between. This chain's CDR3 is CASSLGVFQPQHF. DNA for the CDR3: TGTGCCAGCAGCTTGGGGGTTTTCCAGCCCCAGCATTTT. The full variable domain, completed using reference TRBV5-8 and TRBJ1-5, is EAGVTQSPTHLIKTRGQQATLRCSPISGHTSVYWYQQALGLGLQFLLWYDEGEERNRGNFPPRFSGRQFPNYSSELNVNALELEDSALYLCASSLGVFQPQHFGDGTRLSIL.